The source of this T cell receptor (beta chain) is a study of T cells expressing NK-cell markers. Study context: The authors sequenced eight donors, of whom seven were HCMV-seropositive and one was seronegative. Study conclusions and caveats: The CD3+CD56-NKG2C+ fraction was also led by these clonotypes in a handful of donors.

Germline-derived CDR1 and CDR2 are MNHEY and SMNVEV (reference sequence). CDR3 length: 15 residues. About this clonotype: The antigen is undetermined.

TCR beta cDNA was generated via 5'RACE template switching incorporating UMIs. TCRdb reanalyzed the 5' RACE reads and collapses them to one entry per CDR3 protein, without DNA. Here the sample table reports 150,000 to 180,000 distinct CDR3 sequences. The receptor's source is a woman between 45 and 60 years old in good health. Sequencing input: blood T cells: a sorted CD56 or NKG2C T cell subset, CD4+ or CD8+ T cells, or bulk PBMC T cells (not recorded which). The chain carries TRBV27 and TRBJ1-2; the D call of TRBD1 rests on TCRdb alone, since no DNA is present to check it. CDR3 in amino acids: CASRGAGQGFIGYTF.